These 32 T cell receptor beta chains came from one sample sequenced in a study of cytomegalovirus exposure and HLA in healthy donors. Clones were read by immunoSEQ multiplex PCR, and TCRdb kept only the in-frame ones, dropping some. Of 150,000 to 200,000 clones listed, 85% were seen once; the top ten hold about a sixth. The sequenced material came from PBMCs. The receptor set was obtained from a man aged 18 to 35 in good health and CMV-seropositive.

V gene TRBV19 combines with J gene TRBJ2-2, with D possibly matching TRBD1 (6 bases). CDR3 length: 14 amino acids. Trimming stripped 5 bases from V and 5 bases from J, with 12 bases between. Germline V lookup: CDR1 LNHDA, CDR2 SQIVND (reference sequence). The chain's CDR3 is CASSLRQGTGELFF. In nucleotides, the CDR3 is TGTGCCAGTAGTTTACGGCAGGGGACCGGGGAGCTGTTTTTT. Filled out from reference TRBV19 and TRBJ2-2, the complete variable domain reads DGGITQSPKYLFRKEGQNVTLSCEQNLNHDAMYWYRQDPGQGLRLIYYSQIVNDFQKGDIAEGYSVSREKKESFPLTVTSAQKNPTAFYLCASSLRQGTGELFFGEGSRLTVL.

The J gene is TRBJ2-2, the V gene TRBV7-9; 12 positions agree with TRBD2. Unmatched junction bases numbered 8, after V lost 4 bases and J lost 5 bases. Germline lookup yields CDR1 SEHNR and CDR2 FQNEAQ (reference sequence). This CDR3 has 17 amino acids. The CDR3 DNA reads TGTGCCAGCAGCTCCCTAGCGGGAGGGCCTCGTACCGGGGAGCTGTTTTTT. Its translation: CASSSLAGGPRTGELFF. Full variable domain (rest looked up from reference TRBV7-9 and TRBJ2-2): DTGVSQNPRHKITKRGQNVTFRCDPISEHNRLYWYRQTLGQGPEFLTYFQNEAQLEKSRLLSDRFSAERPKGSFSTLEIQRTEQGDSAMYLCASSSLAGGPRTGELFFGEGSRLTVL.

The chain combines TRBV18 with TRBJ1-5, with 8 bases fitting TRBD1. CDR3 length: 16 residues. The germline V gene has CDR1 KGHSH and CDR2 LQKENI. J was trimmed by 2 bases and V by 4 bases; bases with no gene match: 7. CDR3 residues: CASSRQGHGGNQPQHF. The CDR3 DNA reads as TGTGCCAGCTCACGACAGGGGCACGGGGGCAATCAGCCCCAGCATTTT.

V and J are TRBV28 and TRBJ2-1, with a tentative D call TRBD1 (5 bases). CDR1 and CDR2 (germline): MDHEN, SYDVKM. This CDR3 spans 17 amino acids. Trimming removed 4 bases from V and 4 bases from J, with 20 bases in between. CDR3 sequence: CASSSSPTEGWYNEQFF. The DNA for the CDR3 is TGTGCCAGCAGTTCCTCCCCGACAGAAGGTTGGTACAATGAGCAGTTCTTC. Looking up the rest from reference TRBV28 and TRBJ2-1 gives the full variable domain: DVKVTQSSRYLVKRTGEKVFLECVQDMDHENMFWYRQDPGLGLRLIYFSYDVKMKEKGDIPEGYSVSREKKERFSLILESASTNQTSMYLCASSSSPTEGWYNEQFFGPGTRLTVL.

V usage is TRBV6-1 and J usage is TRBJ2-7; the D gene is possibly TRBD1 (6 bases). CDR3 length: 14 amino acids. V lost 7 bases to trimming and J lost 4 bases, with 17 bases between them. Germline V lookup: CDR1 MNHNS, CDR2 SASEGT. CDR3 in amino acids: CASTDTLQGYEQYF. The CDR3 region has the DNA TGTGCCAGCACCGACACACTCCAGGGGTACGAGCAGTACTTC.

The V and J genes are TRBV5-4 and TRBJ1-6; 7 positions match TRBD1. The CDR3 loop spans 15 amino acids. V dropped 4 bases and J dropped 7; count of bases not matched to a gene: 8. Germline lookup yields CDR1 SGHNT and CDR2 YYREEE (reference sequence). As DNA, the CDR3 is TGTGCCAGCAGCCATTGGGACAGATCCAATTCACCCCTCCACTTT. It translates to CASSHWDRSNSPLHF.

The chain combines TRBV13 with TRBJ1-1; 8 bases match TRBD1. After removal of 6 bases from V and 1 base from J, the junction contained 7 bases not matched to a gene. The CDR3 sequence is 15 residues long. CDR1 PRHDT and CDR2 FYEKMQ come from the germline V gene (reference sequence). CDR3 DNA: TGTGCCAGCAGATTGGGACAGGTTTCGAACACTGAAGCTTTCTTT. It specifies CASRLGQVSNTEAFF. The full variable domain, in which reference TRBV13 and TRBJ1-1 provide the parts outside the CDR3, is AAGVIQSPRHLIKEKRETATLKCYPIPRHDTVYWYQQGPGQDPQFLISFYEKMQSDKGSIPDRFSAQQFSDYHSELNMSSLELGDSALYFCASRLGQVSNTEAFFGQGTRLTVV.

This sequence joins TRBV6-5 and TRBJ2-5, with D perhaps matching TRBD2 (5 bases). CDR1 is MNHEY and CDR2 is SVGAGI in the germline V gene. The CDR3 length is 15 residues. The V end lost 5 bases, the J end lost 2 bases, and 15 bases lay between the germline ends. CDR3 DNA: TGTGCCAGCAGTCCCTCCGGCGGGCAACAAGAGACCCAGTACTTC. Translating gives CASSPSGGQQETQYF.

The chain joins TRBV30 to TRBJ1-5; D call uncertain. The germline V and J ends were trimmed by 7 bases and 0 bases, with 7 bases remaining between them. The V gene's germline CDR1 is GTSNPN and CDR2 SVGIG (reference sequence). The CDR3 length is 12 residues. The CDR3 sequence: CAFDISNQPQHF. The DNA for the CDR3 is TGTGCCTTCGACATTAGCAATCAGCCCCAGCATTTT.

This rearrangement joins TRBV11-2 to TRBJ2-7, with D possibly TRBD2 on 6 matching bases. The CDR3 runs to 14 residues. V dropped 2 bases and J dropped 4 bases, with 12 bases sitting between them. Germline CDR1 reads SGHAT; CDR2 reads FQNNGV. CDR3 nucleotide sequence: TGTGCCAGCAGCTTATTGATAGCGGATTACGAGCAGTACTTC. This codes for CASSLLIADYEQYF.

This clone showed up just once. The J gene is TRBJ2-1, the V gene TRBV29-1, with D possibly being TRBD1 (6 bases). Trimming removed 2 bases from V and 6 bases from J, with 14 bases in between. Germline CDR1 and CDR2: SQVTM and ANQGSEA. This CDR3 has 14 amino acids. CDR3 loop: CSVEPEGRGNEQFF. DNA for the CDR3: TGCAGCGTTGAACCCGAGGGCAGGGGCAATGAGCAGTTCTTC.

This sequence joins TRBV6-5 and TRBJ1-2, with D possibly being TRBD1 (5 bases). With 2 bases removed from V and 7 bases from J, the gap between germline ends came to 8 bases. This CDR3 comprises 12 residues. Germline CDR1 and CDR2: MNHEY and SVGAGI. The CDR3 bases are TGTGCCAGCAGTTACAGGGGAGGTGGCTACACCTTC. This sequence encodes CASSYRGGGYTF.

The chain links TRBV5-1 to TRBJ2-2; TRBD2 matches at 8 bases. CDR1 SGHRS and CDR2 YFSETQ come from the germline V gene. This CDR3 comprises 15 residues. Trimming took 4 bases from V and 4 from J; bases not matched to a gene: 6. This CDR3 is CASSPGGAGTGELFF. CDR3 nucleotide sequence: TGCGCCAGCAGCCCCGGGGGGGCAGGCACCGGGGAGCTGTTTTTT.

This CDR3 reads CASRRQLYEQYF. In DNA form, the CDR3 reads TGTGCCAGCAGGAGACAGCTGTACGAGCAGTACTTC. V usage is TRBV2 and J usage is TRBJ2-7, with D perhaps matching TRBD1 (5 bases). V was trimmed by 6 bases and J by 4 bases, leaving 10 bases between them. CDR1 and CDR2 from the germline V gene are SNHLY and FYNNEI. The CDR3 is 12 amino acids. Full variable domain (outside the CDR3, taken from reference TRBV2 and TRBJ2-7): EPEVTQTPSHQVTQMGQEVILRCVPISNHLYFYWYRQILGQKVEFLVSFYNNEISEKSEIFDDQFSVERPDGSNFTLKIRSTKLEDSAMYFCASRRQLYEQYFGPGTRLTVT.

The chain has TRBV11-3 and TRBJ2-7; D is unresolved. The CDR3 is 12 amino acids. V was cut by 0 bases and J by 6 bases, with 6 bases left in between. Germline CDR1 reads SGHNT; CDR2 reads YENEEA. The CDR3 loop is CASSLDPGEQYF. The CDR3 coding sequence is TGTGCCAGCAGCTTAGACCCCGGCGAGCAGTACTTC. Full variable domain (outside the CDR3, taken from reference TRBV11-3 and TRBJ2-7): EAGVVQSPRYKIIEKKQPVAFWCNPISGHNTLYWYLQNLGQGPELLIRYENEEAVDDSQLPKDRFSAERLKGVDSTLKIQPAELGDSAVYLCASSLDPGEQYFGPGTRLTVT.

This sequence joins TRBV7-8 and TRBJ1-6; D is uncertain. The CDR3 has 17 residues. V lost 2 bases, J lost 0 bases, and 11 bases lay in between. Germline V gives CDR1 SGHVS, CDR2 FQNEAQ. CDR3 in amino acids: CASSLRPPGSYNSPLHF. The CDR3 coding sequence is TGTGCCAGCAGCTTAAGACCGCCGGGCTCCTATAATTCACCCCTCCACTTT.

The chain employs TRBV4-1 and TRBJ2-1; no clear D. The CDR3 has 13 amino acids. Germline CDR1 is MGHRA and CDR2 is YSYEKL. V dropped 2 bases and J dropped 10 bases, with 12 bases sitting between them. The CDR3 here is CASSQMSAREQFF. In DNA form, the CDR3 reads TGCGCCAGCAGCCAAATGTCCGCTAGGGAGCAGTTCTTC.

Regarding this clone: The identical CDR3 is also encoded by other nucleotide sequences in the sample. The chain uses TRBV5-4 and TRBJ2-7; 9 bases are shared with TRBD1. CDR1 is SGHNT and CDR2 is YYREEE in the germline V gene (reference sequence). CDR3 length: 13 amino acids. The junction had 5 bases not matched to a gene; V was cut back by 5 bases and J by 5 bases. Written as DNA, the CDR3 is TGTGCCAGCAGTAGGGACAGGGTCGACGAGCAGTACTTC. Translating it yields CASSRDRVDEQYF.

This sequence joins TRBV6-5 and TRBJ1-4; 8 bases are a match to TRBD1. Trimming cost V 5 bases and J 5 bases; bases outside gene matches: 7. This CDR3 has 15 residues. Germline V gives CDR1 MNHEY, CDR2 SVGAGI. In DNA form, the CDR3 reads TGTGCCAGCAGTACGACAGGGGCATTGAATGAAAAACTGTTTTTT. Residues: CASSTTGALNEKLFF.

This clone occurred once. The CDR3 nucleotides are TGTGCCAGCAGTCGAACCGGGACTAGCGATCAGCAGTTCTTC. Protein product: CASSRTGTSDQQFF. The chain recombines TRBV6-4 with TRBJ2-1; 10 bases align to TRBD2. CDR1 MRHNA and CDR2 SNTAGT come from the germline V gene. The CDR3 is 14 residues long. V shed 5 bases, J shed 11 bases, and the junction held 9 bases outside the gene matches.

The CDR3 region is CASSFDPSGHLSYNEQFF. The CDR3 DNA reads as TGTGCCAGCAGCTTTGACCCTAGCGGCCATCTTTCCTACAATGAGCAGTTCTTC. V is TRBV11-2 and J is TRBJ2-1, with TRBD2 matching 7 bases. V shed 3 bases and J 1 base; nucleotides not matched to a gene: 12. Germline V gene data show CDR1 as SGHAT and CDR2 as FQNNGV. The CDR3 sequence is 18 residues long. Looking up the rest from reference TRBV11-2 and TRBJ2-1 gives the full variable domain: EAGVAQSPRYKIIEKRQSVAFWCNPISGHATLYWYQQILGQGPKLLIQFQNNGVVDDSQLPKDRFSAERLKGVDSTLKIQPAKLEDSAVYLCASSFDPSGHLSYNEQFFGPGTRLTVL.

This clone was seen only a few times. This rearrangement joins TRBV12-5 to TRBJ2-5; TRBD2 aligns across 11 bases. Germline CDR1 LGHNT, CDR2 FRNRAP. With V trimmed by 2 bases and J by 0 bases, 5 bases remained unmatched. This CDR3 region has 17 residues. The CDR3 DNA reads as TGTGCTAGTGGTTTGTACGGGACTAGCGGAAACCAAGAGACCCAGTACTTC. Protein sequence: CASGLYGTSGNQETQYF.

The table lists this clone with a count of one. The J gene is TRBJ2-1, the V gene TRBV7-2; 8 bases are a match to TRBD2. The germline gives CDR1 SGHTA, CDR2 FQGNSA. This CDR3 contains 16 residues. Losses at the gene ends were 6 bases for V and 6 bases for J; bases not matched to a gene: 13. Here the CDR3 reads CASSPGGGTRANEQFF. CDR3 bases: TGTGCCAGCAGTCCTGGGGGAGGGACTAGAGCCAATGAGCAGTTCTTC.

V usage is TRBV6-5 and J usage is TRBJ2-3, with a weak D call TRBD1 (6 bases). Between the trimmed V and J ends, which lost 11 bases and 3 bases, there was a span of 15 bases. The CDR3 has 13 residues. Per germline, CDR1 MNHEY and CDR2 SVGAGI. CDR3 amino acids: CAGHRVETDTQYF. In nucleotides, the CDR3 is TGTGCCGGCCACAGGGTTGAGACAGATACGCAGTATTTT.

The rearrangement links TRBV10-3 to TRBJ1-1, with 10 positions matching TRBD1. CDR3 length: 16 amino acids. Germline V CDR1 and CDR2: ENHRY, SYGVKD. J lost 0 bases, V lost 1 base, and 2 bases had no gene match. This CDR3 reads CAISEWGQGLNTEAFF. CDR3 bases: TGTGCCATCAGTGAGTGGGGACAGGGGCTGAACACTGAAGCTTTCTTT.

CDR3 sequence reads: CASSFQGNTGELFF. The CDR3 DNA follows: TGCGCCAGCAGCTTCCAGGGAAACACCGGGGAGCTGTTTTTT. The rearrangement uses TRBV4-1 and TRBJ2-2; maybe TRBD1 (5 bases). The CDR3 sequence is 14 residues long. V gave up 5 bases and J gave up 2 bases, with 9 bases separating them. Per the germline V gene, CDR1 is MGHRA and CDR2 is YSYEKL.

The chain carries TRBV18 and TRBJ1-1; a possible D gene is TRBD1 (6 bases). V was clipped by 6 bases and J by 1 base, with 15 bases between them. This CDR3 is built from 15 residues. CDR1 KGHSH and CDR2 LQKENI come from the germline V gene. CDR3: CASSPPRGPNTEAFF. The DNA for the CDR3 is TGTGCCAGCTCGCCCCCCAGGGGCCCGAACACTGAAGCTTTCTTT.

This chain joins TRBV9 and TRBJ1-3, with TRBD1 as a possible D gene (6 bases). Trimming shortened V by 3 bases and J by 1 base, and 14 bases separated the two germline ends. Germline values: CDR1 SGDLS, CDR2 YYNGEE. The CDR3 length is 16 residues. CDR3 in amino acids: CASSGGQTDSGNTIYF. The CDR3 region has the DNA TGTGCCAGCAGCGGAGGACAGACGGATTCTGGAAACACCATATATTTT.

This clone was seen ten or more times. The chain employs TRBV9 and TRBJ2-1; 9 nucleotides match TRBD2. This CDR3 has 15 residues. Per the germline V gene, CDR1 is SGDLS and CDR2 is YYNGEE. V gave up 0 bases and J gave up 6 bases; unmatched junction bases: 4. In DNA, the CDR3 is TGTGCCAGCAGCGTAGAGACTAGCGGACTCAATGAGCAGTTCTTC. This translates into CASSVETSGLNEQFF.

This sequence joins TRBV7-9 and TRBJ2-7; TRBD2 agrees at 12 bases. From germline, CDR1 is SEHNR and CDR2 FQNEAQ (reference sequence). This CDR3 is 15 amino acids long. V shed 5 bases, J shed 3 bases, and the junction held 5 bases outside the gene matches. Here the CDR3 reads CASSQGLAGIYEQYF. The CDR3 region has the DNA TGTGCCAGCAGCCAAGGACTAGCGGGGATCTACGAGCAGTACTTC.

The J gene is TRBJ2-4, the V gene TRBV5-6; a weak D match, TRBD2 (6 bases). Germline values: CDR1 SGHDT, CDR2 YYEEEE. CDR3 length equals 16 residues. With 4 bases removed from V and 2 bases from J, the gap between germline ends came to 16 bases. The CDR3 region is CASSPYPGGSKNIQYF. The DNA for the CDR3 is TGTGCCAGCAGCCCCTACCCAGGAGGGTCCAAAAACATTCAGTACTTC.

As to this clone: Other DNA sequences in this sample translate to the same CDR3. DNA of the CDR3: TGTGCCAGCAGCCCAGGGACAGCTAGCACAGATACGCAGTATTTT. Translation gives CASSPGTASTDTQYF. The V gene is TRBV28, the J gene TRBJ2-3; 7 bases map to TRBD1. This CDR3 is built from 15 residues. The V gene end was trimmed by 6 bases and the J gene end by 0 bases; junction bases not matched to a gene: 6. Germline V gives CDR1 MDHEN, CDR2 SYDVKM.